The rows below give T cell receptor beta chains drawn from one sample of a study of human T cells and chemical hapten exposure. TCRdb recomputed calls from the RACE reads with MiXCR, one row per CDR3 protein. Among tens of thousands of distinct CDR3 sequences listed, 10% to 12% were seen once. The sequencing used whole blood, collected in connection with sensitization to the hapten diphenylcyclopropenone (DPC). The receptors were gathered from a woman in her thirties or forties with alopecia areata. Some clones in this sample may be carry-over from other donors' samples. CDR3s include the opening cysteine and the closing phenylalanine or tryptophan. The order of the fields is clone size, J gene, D gene, V gene, CDR3 protein, CDR3 DNA. A D gene is named only where the DNA matches it firmly. The size entry is marked missing in some rows and otherwise reads once, few, many or a size class.

many | TRBJ1-6 | NA | TRBV5-4 | CASSPDGTPNHF | TGTGCCAGCAGCCCCGACGGAACGCCCAATCACTTT
many | TRBJ2-3 | NA | TRBV7-2 | CASSLSDTQYF | TGTGCCAGCAGCTTAAGCGATACGCAGTATTTT
few | TRBJ2-6 | TRBD2 | TRBV5-4 | CASSREGSGANVLTF | TGTGCCAGCAGCCGGGAGGGCTCTGGGGCCAACGTCCTGACTTTC
many | TRBJ1-2 | NA | TRBV14 | CASSQDWTDIYGYTF | TGTGCCAGCAGCCAAGATTGGACGGATATCTATGGCTACACCTTC
NA | TRBJ2-3 | NA | TRBV11-3 | CASSPEGGGADTQYF | TGTGCCAGCAGCCCAGAGGGAGGCGGCGCAGATACGCAGTATTTT
many | TRBJ1-3 | TRBD1 | TRBV30 | CAWSVPWGQGMGNTIYF | TGTGCCTGGAGTGTACCTTGGGGACAGGGTATGGGAAACACCATATATTTT
many | TRBJ2-6 | NA | TRBV28 | CASSLWGGRPRSGANVLTF | TGTGCCAGCAGTTTGTGGGGCGGGCGACCTCGCTCTGGGGCCAACGTCCTGACTTTC
NA | TRBJ2-5 | NA | TRBV6-5 | CASSSSPGAQYF | TGTGCCAGCAGTTCCAGCCCAGGGGCCCAGTACTTC
NA | TRBJ2-7 | NA | TRBV3-1 | CASSHDFYEQYF | TGTGCCAGCAGCCACGACTTCTACGAGCAGTACTTC
few | TRBJ1-1 | TRBD1 | TRBV28 | CASTGTGIMNTEAFF | TGTGCCAGCACTGGGACAGGGATCATGAACACTGAAGCTTTCTTT
few | TRBJ1-3 | NA | TRBV5-3 | CARSSGYGNTIYF | TGTGCCAGAAGCTCCGGATACGGAAACACCATATATTTT
few | TRBJ2-5 | NA | TRBV4-3 | CASSQGPGETQYF | TGCGCCAGCAGCCAAGGTCCCGGAGAGACCCAGTACTTC
few | TRBJ2-7 | NA | TRBV21-1 | CASSRTGTVSYEQYF | TGTGCCAGCAGCCGGACCGGGACTGTATCCTACGAGCAGTACTTC
NA | TRBJ2-3 | NA | TRBV20-1 | CSAFLLTDTQYF | TGCAGTGCTTTTCTTCTCACAGATACGCAGTATTTT
NA | TRBJ2-3 | TRBD2 | TRBV6-1 | CASSSGGSTDTQYF | TGTGCCAGCAGTAGCGGGGGGAGCACAGATACGCAGTATTTT
NA | TRBJ2-1 | TRBD2 | TRBV29-1 | CSVGGTRHGPSSYNEQFF | TGCAGCGTTGGTGGGACTAGGCATGGACCGAGCTCCTACAATGAGCAGTTCTTC
few | TRBJ1-1 | NA | TRBV11-3 | CASSLSGGEAFF | TGTGCCAGCAGCTTATCCGGGGGGGAAGCTTTCTTT
many | TRBJ2-7 | NA | TRBV20-1 | CSAPAKYEQYF | TGCAGTGCTCCGGCCAAATACGAGCAGTACTTC
many | TRBJ2-7 | NA | TRBV6-6 | CASSSGPSTDF | TGTGCCAGCAGCTCCGGACCGAGCACGGACTTC
few | TRBJ2-7 | TRBD1 | TRBV6-5 | CASSALDRENEQYF | TGTGCCAGCAGTGCCTTGGACAGGGAGAACGAGCAGTACTTC
few | TRBJ1-3 | NA | TRBV30 | CAWSVGGFSGNTIYF | TGTGCCTGGAGTGTCGGGGGGTTCTCTGGAAACACCATATATTTT
many | TRBJ2-1 | NA | TRBV20-1 | CSAPRGYNEQFF | TGCAGTGCACCTAGGGGGTACAATGAGCAGTTCTTC
NA | TRBJ1-2 | NA | TRBV29-1 | CSVAGGELQYGYTF | TGCAGCGTTGCCGGCGGAGAACTCCAATATGGCTACACCTTC
many | TRBJ2-5 | NA | TRBV29-1 | CSTNPGEETQYF | TGCAGCACAAATCCAGGGGAAGAGACCCAGTACTTC
few | TRBJ2-1 | TRBD2 | TRBV20-1 | CSAIQAGSSYNEQFF | TGCAGTGCGATTCAAGCGGGAAGCTCCTACAATGAGCAGTTCTTC
many | TRBJ2-3 | TRBD2 | TRBV11-2 | CASSSQREGLNTQYF | TGTGCCAGCAGCTCCCAGCGGGAGGGCCTAAATACGCAGTATTTT
few | TRBJ2-7 | TRBD1 | TRBV2 | CASRGDRDGYEQYF | TGTGCCAGCAGGGGTGACAGGGACGGTTACGAGCAGTACTTC
few | TRBJ2-7 | NA | TRBV6-2/TRBV6-3 | CASSYWPTDEQYF | TGTGCCAGCAGTTATTGGCCTACCGACGAGCAGTACTTC
few | TRBJ2-3 | TRBD2 | TRBV19 | CASSMVSGGPTDTQYF | TGTGCCAGTAGTATGGTCAGCGGGGGGCCCACAGATACGCAGTATTTT
NA | TRBJ1-2 | TRBD1 | TRBV3-1 | CASSVIWTGGYTF | TGTGCCAGCAGCGTCATTTGGACAGGGGGCTACACCTTC
few | TRBJ1-1 | TRBD1 | TRBV29-1 | CSVEDRGATEAFF | TGCAGCGTTGAAGACAGGGGGGCCACTGAAGCTTTCTTT
many | TRBJ1-1 | NA | TRBV29-1 | CSAGSGTEAFF | TGCAGCGCGGGGTCGGGCACTGAAGCTTTCTTT
many | TRBJ1-1 | NA | TRBV4-1 | CASSRWTFEAFF | TGCGCCAGCAGTCGATGGACCTTTGAAGCTTTCTTT
many | TRBJ2-5 | NA | TRBV7-6 | CASSFDAGGTQYF | TGTGCCAGCAGCTTTGACGCCGGAGGGACCCAGTACTTC
NA | TRBJ2-7 | TRBD2 | TRBV11-2 | CASTLRGLINEQYF | TGTGCCAGCACCCTTCGGGGACTAATCAACGAGCAGTACTTC
many | TRBJ2-7 | NA | TRBV11-2 | CASSLDRLGSYEQYF | TGTGCCAGCAGCTTAGATCGCCTTGGCTCCTACGAGCAGTACTTC
many | TRBJ1-2 | NA | TRBV29-1 | CSVEDRLIYTF | TGCAGCGTTGAAGATCGCCTGATTTACACCTTC
many | TRBJ2-7 | NA | TRBV11-2 | CASSSSGYEQYF | TGTGCCAGCAGCTCGTCAGGGTACGAGCAGTACTTC
many | TRBJ1-3 | NA | TRBV6-5 | CASSYAFSGNTIYF | TGTGCCAGCAGCTACGCATTTTCTGGAAACACCATATATTTT
NA | TRBJ2-1 | NA | TRBV2 | CASGPRLGNEQFF | TGTGCCAGCGGCCCTCGACTAGGCAATGAGCAGTTCTTC
few | TRBJ2-1 | NA | TRBV20-1 | CSARDPLAAYNEQFF | TGCAGTGCTAGAGACCCATTAGCGGCTTACAATGAGCAGTTCTTC
many | TRBJ2-1 | NA | TRBV5-1 | CASSGGHNEQFF | TGCGCCAGCAGCGGGGGCCACAATGAGCAGTTCTTC
NA | TRBJ2-6 | NA | TRBV10-3 | CAISDSGAGANVLTF | TGTGCCATCAGTGACTCAGGGGCGGGGGCCAACGTCCTGACTTTC
few | TRBJ1-5 | TRBD1 | TRBV20-1 | CSAREGQASGRPQHF | TGCAGTGCTAGAGAGGGACAGGCCTCAGGTCGGCCCCAGCATTTT
NA | TRBJ1-1 | NA | TRBV7-2 | CASSQGAGNTEAFF | TGTGCCAGCAGCCAAGGGGCAGGGAACACTGAAGCTTTCTTT
few | TRBJ1-5 | NA | TRBV30 | CAWSSHGGNQPQHF | TGTGCCTGGAGTTCGCATGGGGGCAATCAGCCCCAGCATTTT
many | TRBJ1-2 | TRBD1 | TRBV6-5 | CASSTTGADYGYTF | TGTGCCAGCAGTACCACAGGGGCTGACTATGGCTACACCTTC
many | TRBJ2-1 | TRBD2 | TRBV30 | CAWSQAGNEQFF | TGTGCCTGGAGTCAAGCGGGGAATGAGCAGTTCTTC
NA | TRBJ2-5 | NA | TRBV7-8 | CASSLMTARGETQYF | TGTGCCAGCAGCTTAATGACAGCCCGAGGGGAGACCCAGTACTTC
NA | TRBJ1-1 | NA | TRBV7-3 | CASSDRGRGNTEAFF | TGTGCCAGCAGCGATAGAGGACGGGGGAACACTGAAGCTTTCTTT
few | TRBJ1-1 | NA | TRBV12-5 | CASASALNTEAFF | TGTGCTAGTGCCTCGGCCCTGAACACTGAAGCTTTCTTT
NA | TRBJ2-2 | NA | TRBV28 | CASSQVQALTGELFF | TGTGCCAGCAGTCAAGTCCAAGCCCTCACCGGGGAGCTGTTTTTT
many | TRBJ2-1 | TRBD2 | TRBV12-3/TRBV12-4 | CASSLLAGNEQFF | TGTGCCAGCAGTCTCCTAGCGGGAAATGAGCAGTTCTTC
many | TRBJ2-2 | TRBD2 | TRBV7-2 | CASSRTSGANTGELFF | TGTGCCAGCAGCAGGACTAGCGGGGCGAACACCGGGGAGCTGTTTTTT
few | TRBJ2-2 | NA | TRBV7-9 | CASTLSPGTGELFF | TGTGCCAGCACCTTATCTCCAGGGACCGGGGAGCTGTTTTTT
many | TRBJ1-2 | NA | TRBV7-2 | CASSAQANYGYTF | TGTGCCAGCAGCGCACAGGCGAACTATGGCTACACCTTC
few | TRBJ2-2 | TRBD2 | TRBV20-1 | CSARTQSSGGYTGELFF | TGCAGTGCTAGGACCCAATCTAGCGGGGGATACACCGGGGAGCTGTTTTTT
many | TRBJ2-7 | TRBD2 | TRBV5-1 | CASSLTGPAGNEQYF | TGCGCCAGCAGCTTGACGGGGCCAGCGGGGAACGAGCAGTACTTC
NA | TRBJ1-1 | NA | TRBV7-9 | CASSLTQGQAFF | TGTGCCAGCAGCCTCACACAGGGACAAGCTTTCTTT
NA | TRBJ2-2 | NA | TRBV28 | CASSYSRELFF | TGTGCCAGCAGTTATTCGCGGGAGCTGTTTTTT